The T cell receptor beta chain under discussion was sequenced for a study of cytomegalovirus exposure and HLA in healthy donors. The length of the CDR3 is 14 residues. V was trimmed by 8 bases and J by 4 bases, leaving 15 bases between them. The germline V gene has CDR1 SNHLY and CDR2 FYNNEI. This table comes from immunoSEQ multiplex PCR, and its TCRdb copy is limited to in-frame clones, with some not included. Here the sample spans fewer than 250,000 clones, 86% being singletons. The TCR was taken from a woman in her late teens or twenties in good health and CMV-seronegative. Sequenced material: PBMCs. J is TRBJ1-5 and V is TRBV2, with a possible D match to TRBD1 (6 bases). Here the CDR3 reads CASATGFGNQPQHF. CDR3 in DNA: TGTGCCAGCGCTACAGGGTTTGGAAATCAGCCCCAGCATTTT.